The present T cell receptor beta chain was sequenced within a study of T cell changes during pregnancy in multiple sclerosis. Germline V gene lookup returns CDR1 SGHAT and CDR2 FQNNGV. V was cut by 1 base and J by 5 bases, with 9 bases left in between. The CDR3 has 14 residues. The table came from immunoSEQ multiplex PCR; TCRdb's copy has only in-frame clones and leaves some out. The sample has tens of thousands of clones; more than 90% are singletons. The source is a female donor with multiple sclerosis, enrolled in a pregnancy study. Sequencing used CD8+ T cells from peripheral blood mononuclear cells, obtained after pregnancy. The chain carries TRBV11-2 and TRBJ1-3; D is undetermined. CDR3 protein: CASSLVSSRNTIYF. In DNA, the CDR3 is TGTGCCAGCAGCTTAGTTAGCAGCCGAAACACCATATATTTT.